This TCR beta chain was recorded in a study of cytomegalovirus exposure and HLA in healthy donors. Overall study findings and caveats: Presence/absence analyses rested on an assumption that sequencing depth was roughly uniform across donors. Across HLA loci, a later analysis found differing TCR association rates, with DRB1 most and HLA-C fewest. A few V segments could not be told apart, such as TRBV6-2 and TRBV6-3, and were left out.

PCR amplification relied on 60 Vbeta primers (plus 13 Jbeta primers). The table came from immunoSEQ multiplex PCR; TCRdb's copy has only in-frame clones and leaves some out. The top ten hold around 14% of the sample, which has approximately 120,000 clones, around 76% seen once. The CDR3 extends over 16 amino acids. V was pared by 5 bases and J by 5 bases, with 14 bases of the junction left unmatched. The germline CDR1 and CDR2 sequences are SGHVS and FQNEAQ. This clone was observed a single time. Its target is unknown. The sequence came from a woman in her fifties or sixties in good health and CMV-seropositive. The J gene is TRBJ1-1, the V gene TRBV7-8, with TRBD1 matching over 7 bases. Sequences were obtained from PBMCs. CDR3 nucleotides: TGTGCCAGCAGCCCTAAAGACAGGGTTTATGAAACTGAAGCTTTCTTT. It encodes CASSPKDRVYETEAFF.